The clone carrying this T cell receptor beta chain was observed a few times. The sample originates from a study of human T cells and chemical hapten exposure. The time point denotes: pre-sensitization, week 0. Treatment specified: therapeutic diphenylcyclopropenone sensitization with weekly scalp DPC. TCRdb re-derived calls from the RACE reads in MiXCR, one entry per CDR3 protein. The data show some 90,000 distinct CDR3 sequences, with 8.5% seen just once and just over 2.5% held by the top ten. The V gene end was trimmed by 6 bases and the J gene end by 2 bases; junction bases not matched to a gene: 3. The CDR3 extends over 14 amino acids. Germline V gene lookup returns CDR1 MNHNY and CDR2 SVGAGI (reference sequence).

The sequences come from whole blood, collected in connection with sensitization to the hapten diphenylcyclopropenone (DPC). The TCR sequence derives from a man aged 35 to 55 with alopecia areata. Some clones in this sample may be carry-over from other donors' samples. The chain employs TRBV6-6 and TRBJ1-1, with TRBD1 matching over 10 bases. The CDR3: CASRGTGDNTEAFF. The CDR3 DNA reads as TGTGCCAGCAGGGGGACAGGGGACAACACTGAAGCTTTCTTT.